The 7 T cell receptor beta chains below come from one sample, sequenced in a study of neoadjuvant anti-PD-1 for oral cavity cancer. Profiling relied on immunoSEQ multiplex PCR, and the TCRdb table lists in-frame clones only, not all of them. The table shows under 85,000 clones, with 70% to 85% occurring only once. This material consisted of PBMCs, taken before nivolumab (anti-PD-1) treatment. The receptors come from a person aged 35-79 years with oral cavity squamous cell carcinoma.

This sequence joins TRBV7-6 and TRBJ2-2, with 10 bases identical to TRBD2. The CDR3 consists of 15 residues. V was clipped by 5 bases and J by 2 bases; unmatched bases: 2. Germline-derived CDR1 and CDR2 are SGHVS and FNYEAQ. CDR3 sequence (DNA): TGTGCCAGCAGCCAACTAGCGGGAAACACCGGGGAGCTGTTTTTT. Its protein is CASSQLAGNTGELFF.

The rearrangement links TRBV2 to TRBJ2-2, with 8 bases fitting TRBD2. The trim removed 7 bases at V and 0 bases at J, leaving 4 bases unmatched. This CDR3 has 15 amino acids. The V gene's germline CDR1 is SNHLY and CDR2 FYNNEI. The CDR3 sequence: CASTGTRANTGELFF. The CDR3 DNA follows: TGTGCCAGCACCGGGACTAGGGCGAACACCGGGGAGCTGTTTTTT. The variable domain in full, completed from reference TRBV2 and TRBJ2-2, reads EPEVTQTPSHQVTQMGQEVILRCVPISNHLYFYWYRQILGQKVEFLVSFYNNEISEKSEIFDDQFSVERPDGSNFTLKIRSTKLEDSAMYFCASTGTRANTGELFFGEGSRLTVL.

The rearrangement uses TRBV25-1 and TRBJ2-7, with TRBD1 identical over 7 bases. The J segment lost 1 base and the V segment lost 3 bases, leaving 12 bases of the junction unmatched. The germline CDR1 and CDR2 sequences are MGHDK and SYGVNS. The CDR3 runs 17 residues. The DNA of the CDR3 is TGTGCCAGCAGTGACTCTTACGGGACAGCGACTTCCTACGAGCAGTACTTC. Its protein product is CASSDSYGTATSYEQYF.

This clone showed up just a few times. This chain uses TRBV5-1 with TRBJ1-4; D might be TRBD1 (6 bases). The CDR3 is 14 amino acids. V was clipped by 4 bases and J by 3 bases, with 10 bases between them. Germline V CDR1 and CDR2: SGHRS, YFSETQ. In nucleotides, the CDR3 is TGCGCCAGCAGCCTGACAGGCCCTAATGAAAAACTGTTTTTT. It encodes CASSLTGPNEKLFF. Filled out from reference TRBV5-1 and TRBJ1-4, the complete variable domain reads KAGVTQTPRYLIKTRGQQVTLSCSPISGHRSVSWYQQTPGQGLQFLFEYFSETQRNKGNFPGRFSGRQFSNSRSEMNVSTLELGDSALYLCASSLTGPNEKLFFGSGTQLSVL.

This rearrangement joins TRBV9 to TRBJ2-5; D is unresolved. Germline values: CDR1 SGDLS, CDR2 YYNGEE. Trimming took 4 bases from V and 5 from J, leaving 15 bases between them. The length of the CDR3 is 14 residues. CDR3 amino acids: CASSPQSLGETQYF. CDR3 DNA sequence: TGTGCCAGCAGCCCCCAGAGCCTAGGGGAGACCCAGTACTTC.

The genes are TRBV10-3 and TRBJ1-1; D perhaps matches TRBD1 (6 bases). V was cut by 6 bases and J by 2 bases, with 13 bases left in between. The CDR3 has 14 residues. CDR1 and CDR2 (germline): ENHRY, SYGVKD. The CDR3 DNA follows: TGTGCCATCAGCTCGGCACAGGGAAACACTGAAGCTTTCTTT. Its translation is CAISSAQGNTEAFF.

The V call is TRBV5-1, the J call TRBJ2-1; D not certain. Germline V lookup: CDR1 SGHRS, CDR2 YFSETQ. The CDR3 extends over 13 amino acids. V gave up 4 bases and J gave up 2 bases, with 7 bases separating them. The CDR3, as DNA: TGCGCCAGCAGCCCGGGTCCCTACAATGAGCAGTTCTTC. Its translation: CASSPGPYNEQFF.